This T cell receptor beta chain is from a study of blood T cell repertoires in COVID-19. Study-level information: Both acute and convalescent COVID-19 samples were obtained from the United States, Italy and Spain.

Repertoires were generated with immunoSEQ multiplex PCR, while TCRdb's copy carries only in-frame clones and drops some. The repertoire consists of roughly 90,000 clones, with 80% occurring once and the leading ten covering around 15%. The germline V gene has CDR1 SGHDN and CDR2 FVKESK. This CDR3 spans 14 amino acids. The V end lost 8 bases, the J end lost 1 base, and 14 bases lay between the germline ends. V gene TRBV14 combines with J gene TRBJ1-1; the D is unclear. The sample taken for sequencing was peripheral blood. The receptor's source is a human donor in a cohort sampled during active COVID-19. The CDR3, as DNA: TGTGCCAGCCACCCCCGAGGGCCGAACACTGAAGCTTTCTTT. It translates to CASHPRGPNTEAFF.